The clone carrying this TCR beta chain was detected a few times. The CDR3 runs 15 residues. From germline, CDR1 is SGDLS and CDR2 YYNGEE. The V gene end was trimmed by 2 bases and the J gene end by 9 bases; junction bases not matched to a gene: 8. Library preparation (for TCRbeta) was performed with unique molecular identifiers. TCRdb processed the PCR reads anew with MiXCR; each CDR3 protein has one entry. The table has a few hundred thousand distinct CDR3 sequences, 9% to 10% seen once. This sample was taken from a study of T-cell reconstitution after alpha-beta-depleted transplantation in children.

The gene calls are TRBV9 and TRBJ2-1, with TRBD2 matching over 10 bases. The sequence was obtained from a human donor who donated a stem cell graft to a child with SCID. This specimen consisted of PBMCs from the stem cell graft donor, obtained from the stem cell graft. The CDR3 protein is CASSVERGGTGEQFF. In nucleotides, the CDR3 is TGTGCCAGCAGCGTGGAGCGGGGGGGCACCGGTGAGCAGTTCTTC.